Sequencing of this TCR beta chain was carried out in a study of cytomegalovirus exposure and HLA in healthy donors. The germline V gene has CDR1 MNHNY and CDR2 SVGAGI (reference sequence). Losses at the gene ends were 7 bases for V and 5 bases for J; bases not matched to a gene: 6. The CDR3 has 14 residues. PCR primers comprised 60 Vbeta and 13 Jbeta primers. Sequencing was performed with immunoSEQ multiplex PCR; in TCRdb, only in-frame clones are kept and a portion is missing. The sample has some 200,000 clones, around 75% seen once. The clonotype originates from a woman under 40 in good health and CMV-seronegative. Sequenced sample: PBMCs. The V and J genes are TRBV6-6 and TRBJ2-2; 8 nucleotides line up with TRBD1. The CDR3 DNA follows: TGTGCCAGCAACCAGGGGGCAAAGACCGGGGAGCTGTTTTTT. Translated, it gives CASNQGAKTGELFF.